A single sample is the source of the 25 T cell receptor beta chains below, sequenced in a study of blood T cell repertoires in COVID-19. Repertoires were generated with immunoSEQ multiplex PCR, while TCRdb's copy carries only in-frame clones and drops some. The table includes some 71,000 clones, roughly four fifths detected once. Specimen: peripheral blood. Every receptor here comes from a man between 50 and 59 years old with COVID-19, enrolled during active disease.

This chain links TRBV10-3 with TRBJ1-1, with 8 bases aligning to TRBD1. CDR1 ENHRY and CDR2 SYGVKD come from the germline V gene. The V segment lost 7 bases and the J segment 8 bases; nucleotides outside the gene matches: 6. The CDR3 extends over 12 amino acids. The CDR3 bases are TGTGCCATCACTACAGGGGGAGGAGAAGCTTTCTTT. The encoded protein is CAITTGGGEAFF.

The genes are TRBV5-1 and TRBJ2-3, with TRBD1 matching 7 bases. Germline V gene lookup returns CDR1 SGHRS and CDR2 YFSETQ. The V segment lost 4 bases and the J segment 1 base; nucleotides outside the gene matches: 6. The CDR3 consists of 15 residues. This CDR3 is CASSPGQIRTDTQYF. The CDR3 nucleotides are TGCGCCAGCAGCCCGGGACAGATACGCACAGATACGCAGTATTTT.

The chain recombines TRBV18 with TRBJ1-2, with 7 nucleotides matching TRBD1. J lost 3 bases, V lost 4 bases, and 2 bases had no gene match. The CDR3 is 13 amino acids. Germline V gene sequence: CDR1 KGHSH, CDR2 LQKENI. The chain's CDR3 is CASSRGQDYGYTF. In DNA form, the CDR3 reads TGTGCCAGCTCACGAGGACAGGACTATGGCTACACCTTC.

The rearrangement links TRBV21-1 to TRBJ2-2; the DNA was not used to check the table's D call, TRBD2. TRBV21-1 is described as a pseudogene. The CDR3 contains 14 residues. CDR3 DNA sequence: TGTGCCAGCAGCTCCGGCTGGAGCACCGGGGAGCTGTTTTTT. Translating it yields CASSSGWSTGELFF.

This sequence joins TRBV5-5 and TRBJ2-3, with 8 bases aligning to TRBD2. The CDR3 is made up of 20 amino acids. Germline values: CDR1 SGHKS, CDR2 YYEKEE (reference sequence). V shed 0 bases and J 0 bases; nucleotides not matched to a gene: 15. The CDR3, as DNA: TGTGCCAGCAGCTTGGAGGCGCGGGGGGCCACCAGTACTAGCACAGATACGCAGTATTTT. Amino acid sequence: CASSLEARGATSTSTDTQYF. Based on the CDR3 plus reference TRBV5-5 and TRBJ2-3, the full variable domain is DAGVTQSPTHLIKTRGQQVTLRCSPISGHKSVSWYQQVLGQGPQFIFQYYEKEERGRGNFPDRFSARQFPNYSSELNVNALLLGDSALYLCASSLEARGATSTSTDTQYFGPGTRLTVL.

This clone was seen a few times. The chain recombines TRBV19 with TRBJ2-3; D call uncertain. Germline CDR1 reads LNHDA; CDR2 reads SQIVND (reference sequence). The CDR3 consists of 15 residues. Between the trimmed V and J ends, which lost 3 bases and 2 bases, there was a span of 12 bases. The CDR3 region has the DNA TGTGCCAGTAGTATTGTCCAGGCGAACACAGATACGCAGTATTTT. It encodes CASSIVQANTDTQYF.

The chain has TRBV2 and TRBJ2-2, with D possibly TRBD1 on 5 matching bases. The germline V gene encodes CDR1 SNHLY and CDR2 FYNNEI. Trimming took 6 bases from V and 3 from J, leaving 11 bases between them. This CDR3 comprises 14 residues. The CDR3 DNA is TGTGCCAGCAGCGTCAGGGCGGACACCGGGGAGCTGTTTTTT. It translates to CASSVRADTGELFF.

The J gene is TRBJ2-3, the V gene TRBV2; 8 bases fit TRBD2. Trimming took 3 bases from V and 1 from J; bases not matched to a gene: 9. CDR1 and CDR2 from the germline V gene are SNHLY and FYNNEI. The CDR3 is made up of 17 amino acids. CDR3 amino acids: CASSDLFGGGRTDTQYF. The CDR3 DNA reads TGTGCCAGCAGTGATTTGTTTGGCGGGGGGCGCACAGATACGCAGTATTTT.

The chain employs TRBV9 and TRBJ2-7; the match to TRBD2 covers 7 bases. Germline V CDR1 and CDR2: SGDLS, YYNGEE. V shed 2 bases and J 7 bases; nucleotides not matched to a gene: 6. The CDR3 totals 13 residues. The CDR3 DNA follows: TGTGCCAGCAGCGTTGTAGCGGGTGGGGAGCAGTACTTC. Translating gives CASSVVAGGEQYF.

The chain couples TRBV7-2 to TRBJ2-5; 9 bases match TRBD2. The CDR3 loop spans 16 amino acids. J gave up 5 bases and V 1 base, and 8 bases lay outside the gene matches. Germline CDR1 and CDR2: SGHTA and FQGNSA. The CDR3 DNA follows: TGTGCCAGCAGCTTAGTTGGCGGGGGGGCATGGGAGACCCAGTACTTC. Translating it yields CASSLVGGGAWETQYF.

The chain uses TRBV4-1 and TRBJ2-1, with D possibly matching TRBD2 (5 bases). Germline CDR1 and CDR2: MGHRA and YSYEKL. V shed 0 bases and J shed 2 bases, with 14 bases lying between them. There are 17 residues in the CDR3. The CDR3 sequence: CASSQELRGSPYNEQFF. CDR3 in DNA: TGCGCCAGCAGCCAAGAGCTCCGGGGATCACCCTACAATGAGCAGTTCTTC.

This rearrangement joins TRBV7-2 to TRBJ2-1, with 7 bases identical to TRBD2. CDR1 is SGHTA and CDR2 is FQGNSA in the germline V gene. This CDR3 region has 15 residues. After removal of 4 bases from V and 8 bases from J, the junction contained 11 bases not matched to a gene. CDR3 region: CASSSPSGRSHEQFF. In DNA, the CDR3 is TGTGCCAGCAGCTCCCCTAGCGGACGTTCGCATGAGCAGTTCTTC.

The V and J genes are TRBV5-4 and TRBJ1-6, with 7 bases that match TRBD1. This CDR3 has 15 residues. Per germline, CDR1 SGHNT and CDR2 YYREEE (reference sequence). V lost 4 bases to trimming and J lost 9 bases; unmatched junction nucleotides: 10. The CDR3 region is CASSTGQEGVSPLHF. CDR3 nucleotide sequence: TGTGCCAGCAGCACCGGACAGGAGGGGGTTTCACCCCTCCACTTT.

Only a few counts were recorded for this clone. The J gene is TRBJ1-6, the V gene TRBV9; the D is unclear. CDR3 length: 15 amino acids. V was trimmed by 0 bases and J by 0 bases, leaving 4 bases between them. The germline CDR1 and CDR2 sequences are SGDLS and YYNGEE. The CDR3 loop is CASSVGSSYNSPLHF. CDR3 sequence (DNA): TGTGCCAGCAGCGTAGGGAGCTCCTATAATTCACCCCTCCACTTT.

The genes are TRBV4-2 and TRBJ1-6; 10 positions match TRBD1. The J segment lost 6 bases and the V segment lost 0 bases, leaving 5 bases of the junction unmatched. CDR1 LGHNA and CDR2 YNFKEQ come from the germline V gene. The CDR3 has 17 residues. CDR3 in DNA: TGTGCCAGCAGCCAAGATAGGGACAGGGGCCTTAATTCACCCCTCCACTTT. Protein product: CASSQDRDRGLNSPLHF.

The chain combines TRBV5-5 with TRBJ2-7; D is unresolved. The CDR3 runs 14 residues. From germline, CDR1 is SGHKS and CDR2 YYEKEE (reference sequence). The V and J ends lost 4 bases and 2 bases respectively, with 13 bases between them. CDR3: CASSLATYPYEQYF. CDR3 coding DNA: TGTGCCAGCAGCCTCGCTACTTACCCCTACGAGCAGTACTTC.

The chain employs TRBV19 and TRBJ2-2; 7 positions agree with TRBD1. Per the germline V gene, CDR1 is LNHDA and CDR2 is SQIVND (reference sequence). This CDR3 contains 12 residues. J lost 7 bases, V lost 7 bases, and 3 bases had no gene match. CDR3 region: CASTTGFGELFF. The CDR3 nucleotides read TGTGCCAGTACGACAGGGTTCGGGGAGCTGTTTTTT.

CDR3 residues: CASSLLLASEQYF. For the CDR3, the DNA is TGTGCCAGCAGTTTGCTACTAGCAAGCGAGCAGTACTTC. The chain employs TRBV12-3 or TRBV12-4 and TRBJ2-7; a weak D match, TRBD2 (6 bases). The V end lost 3 bases, the J end lost 6 bases, and 12 bases lay between the germline ends. The CDR3 loop spans 13 amino acids.

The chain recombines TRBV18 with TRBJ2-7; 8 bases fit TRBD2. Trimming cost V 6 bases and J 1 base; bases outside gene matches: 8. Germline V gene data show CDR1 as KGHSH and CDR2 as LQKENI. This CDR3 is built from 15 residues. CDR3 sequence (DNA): TGTGCCAGCTCTCCCGGGAGGGGGATTTCCTACGAGCAGTACTTC. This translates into CASSPGRGISYEQYF.

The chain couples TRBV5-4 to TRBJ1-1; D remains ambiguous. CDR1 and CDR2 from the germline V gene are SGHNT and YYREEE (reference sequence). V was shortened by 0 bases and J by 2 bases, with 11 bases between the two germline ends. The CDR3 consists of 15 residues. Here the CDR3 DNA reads TGTGCCAGCAGCTTGGCCGGGGTCACAAACACTGAAGCTTTCTTT. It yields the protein CASSLAGVTNTEAFF.

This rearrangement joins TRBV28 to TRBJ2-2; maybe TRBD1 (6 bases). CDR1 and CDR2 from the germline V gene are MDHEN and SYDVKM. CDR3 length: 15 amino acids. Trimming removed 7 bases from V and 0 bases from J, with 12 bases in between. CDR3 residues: CASTETGPNTGELFF. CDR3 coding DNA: TGTGCCAGCACCGAGACAGGCCCGAACACCGGGGAGCTGTTTTTT.

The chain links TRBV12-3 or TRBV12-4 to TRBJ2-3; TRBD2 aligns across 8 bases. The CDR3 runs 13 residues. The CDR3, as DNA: TGTGCGGCCCAGCGGGGGAGCACAGATACGCAGTATTTT. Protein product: CAAQRGSTDTQYF.

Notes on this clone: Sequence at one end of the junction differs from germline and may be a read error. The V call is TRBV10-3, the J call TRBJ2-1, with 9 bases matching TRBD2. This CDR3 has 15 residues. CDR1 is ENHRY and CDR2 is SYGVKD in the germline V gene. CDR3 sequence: CAISEGGGAYNEQFF. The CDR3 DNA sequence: TGTGCCATCAGTGAAGGCGGGGGGGCCTATAATGAGCAGTTCTTC.

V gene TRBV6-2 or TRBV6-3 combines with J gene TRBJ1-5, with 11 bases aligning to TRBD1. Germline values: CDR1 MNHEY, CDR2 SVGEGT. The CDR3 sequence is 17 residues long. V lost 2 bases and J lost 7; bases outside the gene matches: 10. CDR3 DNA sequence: TGTGCCAGCAGTTACGACCGGGACAGGGGGTTATGGCAGCCCCAGCATTTT. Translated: CASSYDRDRGLWQPQHF.

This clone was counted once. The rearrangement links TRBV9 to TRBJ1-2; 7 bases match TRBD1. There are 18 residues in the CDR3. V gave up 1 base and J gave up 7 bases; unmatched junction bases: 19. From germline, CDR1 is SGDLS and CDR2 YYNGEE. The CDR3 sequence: CASSVSTGYGLWVGGYTF. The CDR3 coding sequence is TGTGCCAGCAGCGTATCGACAGGGTACGGCCTTTGGGTCGGTGGCTACACCTTC.